This T cell receptor (beta chain) was recorded in a study of HIV-infected children after antiretroviral therapy interruption. Study in general: Weeks 0, 48 and 150 were sampled under continuous treatment.

Germline-derived CDR1 and CDR2 are MDHEN and SYDVKM. This CDR3 has 14 amino acids. V lost 5 bases to trimming and J lost 3 bases; unmatched junction nucleotides: 7. This clonotype was observed at least ten times. The sample's treatment: PENTA 11 planned treatment interruption arm or continuous ART arm. The TCR library was built from RNA with a 3' RACE protocol and unique molecular identifiers. TCRdb itself ran the 3' RACE reads through MiXCR, one entry per CDR3 protein. The table lists about 89,000 distinct CDR3 sequences, about 6.3% of them singletons. V is TRBV28 and J is TRBJ2-7, with TRBD1 matching over 7 bases. The TCR sequence derives from a pool of human donors with HIV. Sequencing was performed on CD45RA+ CD4+ T cells from PBMCs, pooled from several time points, taken from a donor given antiretroviral therapy, either interrupted or continuous. The subset is: naive CD4+ CD45RA+ CD45RO- T cells. In nucleotides, the CDR3 is TGTGCCAGCAGTACACGACAGGGCAACTACGAGCAGTACTTC. Amino acid sequence: CASSTRQGNYEQYF.